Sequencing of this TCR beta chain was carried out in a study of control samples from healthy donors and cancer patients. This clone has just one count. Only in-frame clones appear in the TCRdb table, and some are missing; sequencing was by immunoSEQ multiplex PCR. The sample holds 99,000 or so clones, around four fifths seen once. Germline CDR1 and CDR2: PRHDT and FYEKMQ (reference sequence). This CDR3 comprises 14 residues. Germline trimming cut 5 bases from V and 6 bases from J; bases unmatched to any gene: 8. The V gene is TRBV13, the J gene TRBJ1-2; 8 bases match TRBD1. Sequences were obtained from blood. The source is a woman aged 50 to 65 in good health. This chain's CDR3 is CASSTTGVLDGYTF. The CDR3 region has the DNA TGTGCCAGCAGCACGACAGGGGTATTAGATGGCTACACCTTC.